Listed below are T cell receptor beta chains from one sample, sequenced in a study of shared clonotypes between healthy human individuals. The assay was immunoSEQ multiplex PCR, and TCRdb's table has in-frame clones only and misses some. Here the sample spans millions of clones, around 93% being singletons. The specimen sequenced was naive CD8+ T cells from PBMCs. These receptors all come from a man between 18 and 29 years old in good health. Some clones in this sample may be carry-over from other donors' samples. CDR3s include the opening cysteine and the closing phenylalanine or tryptophan. D genes are given only for firm matches. A row's size may be missing; if present it is once, few, many or a size class.

>TRBJ1-2|.|TRBD1|TRBV5-1
TGCGCCAGCAGCGTAGGAACAGGGGGGTATGGCTACACCTTC
CASSVGTGGYGYTF
>TRBJ1-1|.|.|TRBV5-1
TGCGCCAGCAGCTACTTCATCCAGGGGAACACTGAAGCTTTCTTT
CASSYFIQGNTEAFF
>TRBJ1-2|.|.|TRBV4-3
TGCGCCAGCAGCCAAGGAACGGGTCGCGGAGGAGGCTACACCTTC
CASSQGTGRGGGYTF
>TRBJ2-1|.|.|TRBV28
TGTGCCAGCAGTTTACGCAAGCCGGGCGTCGAAGGAGTGCATGAGCAGTTCTTC
CASSLRKPGVEGVHEQFF
>TRBJ2-7|.|.|TRBV27
TGTGCCAGCACCCGAGGGACATTGAACGACGAGCAGTACTTC
CASTRGTLNDEQYF
>TRBJ2-1|.|TRBD2|TRBV10-3
TGTGCCATCAGTTACAAAGGACTAGCGGAACAGTTCTTC
CAISYKGLAEQFF
>TRBJ2-7|.|.|TRBV25-1
TGTGCCAGCAGTGACGGGAACTCCTACGAGCAGTACTTC
CASSDGNSYEQYF
>TRBJ2-7|.|.|TRBV5-1
TGCGCCAGCTCAGGGGGGGTAAGCTCCTACGAGCAGTACTTC
CASSGGVSSYEQYF
>TRBJ2-1|.|.|TRBV19
TGTGCCAGTAGTATGGAGGGCGGGCTAGACTACTACAATGAGCAGTTCTTC
CASSMEGGLDYYNEQFF
>TRBJ2-3|.|TRBD2|TRBV28
TGTGCCAGCAGTCCGCTGACTAGCGGGATTTTCGGTACGCAGTATTTT
CASSPLTSGIFGTQYF
>TRBJ2-7|.|.|TRBV4-1
TGCGCCAGCAGCCAAGGGCGGTCCAACTACGAGCAGTACTTC
CASSQGRSNYEQYF
>TRBJ2-7|.|.|TRBV11-1
TGTGCCAGCAGCCTCTCTGGAACCTACGAGCAGTACTTC
CASSLSGTYEQYF
>TRBJ2-7|.|.|TRBV4-2
TGTGCCAGCAGCCAAGATACCGAAGGGCTCGAGCAGTACTTC
CASSQDTEGLEQYF
>TRBJ1-2|.|.|TRBV6-1
TGTGCCAGCAGTGACGCACACCGGGACGTCTATGGCTACACCTTC
CASSDAHRDVYGYTF
>TRBJ1-3|.|.|TRBV28
TGTGCCAGCAGTTTATCCGTTCTCTTAGGAAACACCATATATTTT
CASSLSVLLGNTIYF
>TRBJ2-4|once|TRBD1|TRBV7-9
TGTGCCAGCAGTCCTCGACAGGGCTTCGCCAAAAACATTCAGTACTTC
CASSPRQGFAKNIQYF
>TRBJ2-3|.|TRBD2|TRBV9
TGTGCCAGCAGCGGGAGTCTAGCGGGAGAACCAGATACGCAGTATTTT
CASSGSLAGEPDTQYF
>TRBJ2-7|once|.|TRBV5-6
TGTGCCAGCAGCGGTGCCTACGAGCAGTACTTC
CASSGAYEQYF
>TRBJ2-1|.|TRBD2|TRBV7-7
TGTGCCAGCAGCTCGACGACTAGCGGGAGTAATGAGCAGTTCTTC
CASSSTTSGSNEQFF
>TRBJ1-5|.|.|TRBV28
TGTGCCAGCAGTTTGTCCTTCAGGGGCGCAAGCAATCAGCCCCAGCATTTT
CASSLSFRGASNQPQHF
>TRBJ2-2|.|.|TRBV18
TGTGCCAGCTCCACCCCCTCCACCGGGGAGCTGTTTTTT
CASSTPSTGELFF
>TRBJ2-1|.|.|TRBV29-1
TGCAGCGTTAGGGGCGGGAACTACAATGAGCAGTTCTTC
CSVRGGNYNEQFF
>TRBJ1-1|once|TRBD1|TRBV6-5
TGTGCCAGCAGTTACCGGACAGGGGGTCGGGAAGCTTTCTTT
CASSYRTGGREAFF
>TRBJ2-1|.|.|TRBV5-6
TGTGCCAGCAGCTGGGGAGGACAGTTTACAACAAATGAGCAGTTCTTC
CASSWGGQFTTNEQFF
>TRBJ2-5|once|.|TRBV6-6
TGTGCCAGCAGTTACTCAGGGCTGAAAGAGACCCAGTACTTC
CASSYSGLKETQYF
>TRBJ2-1|.|.|TRBV6-5
TGTGCCAGCAGTTACAGGGAGCCCCGGGGTGATGAGCAGTTCTTC
CASSYREPRGDEQFF
>TRBJ2-2|.|.|TRBV12-5
TGTGCTAGTGGTTTGGTACGTCTAGGTGACGACACCGGGGAGCTGTTTTTT
CASGLVRLGDDTGELFF
>TRBJ2-1|.|TRBD2|TRBV29-1
TGCAGCGTTGTAGGGCTAGCGGGAGGTAGATCTTCCTACAATGAGCAGTTCTTC
CSVVGLAGGRSSYNEQFF
>TRBJ2-1|.|.|TRBV4-3
TGCGCCAGCAGCCCCCGGTCCTTCGGGAATGAGCAGTTCTTC
CASSPRSFGNEQFF
>TRBJ2-3|.|TRBD1|TRBV7-7
TGTGCCAGCAGCTTAGTGACAGGGGATACGCAGTATTTT
CASSLVTGDTQYF
>TRBJ2-7|.|.|TRBV25-1
TGTGCCAGCAGTCCTGGGGTTTACGAGCAGTACTTC
CASSPGVYEQYF
>TRBJ2-1|.|.|TRBV9
TGTGCCAGTTCGCTTCGGGGGTACTCCTACAATGAGCAGTTCTTC
CASSLRGYSYNEQFF
>TRBJ2-7|once|.|TRBV11-2
TGTGCCAGCAGCGAAACCTACGAGCAGTACTTC
CASSETYEQYF
>TRBJ1-2|.|.|TRBV27
TGTGCCAGCACTTCTTCGGGGTTAGGTTATGGCTACACCTTC
CASTSSGLGYGYTF
>TRBJ2-2|.|TRBD2|TRBV7-9
TGTGCCAGCAAAGCCGGGACTAGCGACGGGGAGCTGTTTTTT
CASKAGTSDGELFF
>TRBJ2-4|.|.|TRBV10-3
TGTGCCATCAGTCCAGAGACCCTAGGCGCCAAAAACATTCAGTACTTC
CAISPETLGAKNIQYF
>TRBJ2-7|.|.|TRBV7-8
TGTGCCAGCAGCTTCGAAACCGCTCACAGGGTCTCCTACGAGCAGTACTTC
CASSFETAHRVSYEQYF
>TRBJ2-1|few|TRBD1|TRBV5-1
TGCGCCAGCAGCGTACGGGACAGGGGATTGAATGAGCAGTTCTTC
CASSVRDRGLNEQFF
>TRBJ1-2|.|.|TRBV4-1
TGCGCCAGCAGCCCGGTGTCGACAGCCGCAGATCACTATGGCTACACCTTC
CASSPVSTAADHYGYTF
>TRBJ1-3|.|.|TRBV18
TGTGCCAGCTCACCATCCCGATACTCTGGAAACACCATATATTTT
CASSPSRYSGNTIYF
>TRBJ2-5|.|.|TRBV28
TGTGCCAGCAGTGGGTCAGTGAGGGTCCAAGAGACCCAGTACTTC
CASSGSVRVQETQYF